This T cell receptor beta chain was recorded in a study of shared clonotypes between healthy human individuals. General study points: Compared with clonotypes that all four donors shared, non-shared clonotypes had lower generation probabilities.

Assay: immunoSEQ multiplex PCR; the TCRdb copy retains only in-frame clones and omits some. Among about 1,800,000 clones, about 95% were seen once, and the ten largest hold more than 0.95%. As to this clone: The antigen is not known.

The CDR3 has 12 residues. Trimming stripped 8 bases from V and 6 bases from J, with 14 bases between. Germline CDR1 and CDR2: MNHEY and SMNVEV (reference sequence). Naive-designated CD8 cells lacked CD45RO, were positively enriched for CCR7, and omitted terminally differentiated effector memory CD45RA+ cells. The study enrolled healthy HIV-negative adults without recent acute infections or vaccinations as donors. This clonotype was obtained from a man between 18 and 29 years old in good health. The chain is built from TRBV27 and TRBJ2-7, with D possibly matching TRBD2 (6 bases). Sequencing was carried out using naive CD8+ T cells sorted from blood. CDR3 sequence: CASRHGAGEQYF. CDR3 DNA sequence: TGTGCCAGCCGACACGGAGCGGGCGAGCAGTACTTC.